The 27 T cell receptor beta chains below all came from one sample that was sequenced in a study of T cells in women clearing cervical HPV infection. Here immunoSEQ multiplex PCR was the method, and the copy in TCRdb shows in-frame clones only, minus some. The sample holds 20,000 to 25,000 clones. The specimen sequenced was blood buffy coat. The origin of the receptors is a woman between 18 and 70 years old with a cervical HPV16 infection that either progressed to CIN3+ or cleared (not recorded which).

Concerning this clone itself: The read finishes 3 residues shy of the CDR3 end, and the germline J gene is used to complete it. The chain couples TRBV19 to TRBJ1-2, with 8 nucleotides matching TRBD1. The ends lost 10 bases at V and 4 bases at J; junction bases unmatched: 20. The germline CDR1 and CDR2 sequences are LNHDA and SQIVND (reference sequence). CDR3 length equals 17 residues. CDR3 DNA (partial): TGTGCCACGAAATCAGGGGGCCTTAGCCTCACCGCCTATGGC. Translation gives CATKSGGLSLTAYG. The complete CDR3 protein is CATKSGGLSLTAYGYTF.

This CDR3 is CASSFGQRDGYTF. The sequenced CDR3 bases are TGTGCCAGCAGTTTTGGACAGAGAGATGGC. The genes are TRBV6-2 or TRBV6-3 and TRBJ1-2; possibly TRBD1 for D (6 bases). The CDR3 end falls 3 residues outside the read, so it is completed with the germline J gene. The germline V gene encodes CDR1 MNHEY and CDR2 SVGEGT. The V end lost 4 bases, the J end lost 6 bases, and 12 bases lay between the germline ends. The length of the CDR3 is 13 residues.

Note on this clone: The DNA ends 3 residues before the CDR3 does, and the rest of the CDR3 is filled in from the germline J gene. V is TRBV5-1 and J is TRBJ2-7; TRBD2 matches 11 bases. Germline lookup yields CDR1 SGHRS and CDR2 YFSETQ. The trim removed 4 bases at V and 2 bases at J, leaving 2 bases unmatched. The CDR3 sequence is 14 residues long. The CDR3 DNA, read in part, is TGCGCCAGCAGCGGGACTAGCGGTCCCTACGAG. Translation: CASSGTSGPYE. The whole CDR3 protein is CASSGTSGPYEQYF.

As to this clone: The read comes to an end 3 residues before the CDR3 does, leaving the germline J gene to fill in the end. The chain carries TRBV5-4 and TRBJ2-1; TRBD2 matches at 11 bases. This CDR3 has 16 residues. Trimming removed 0 bases from V and 4 bases from J; junction bases left unmatched: 3. Germline V gene data show CDR1 as SGHNT and CDR2 as YYREEE (reference sequence). The CDR3: CASSLATSGSYNEQFF. The CDR3 DNA, read in part, is TGTGCCAGCAGCTTGGCCACTAGCGGGAGTTACAATGAG. Full variable domain (remainder filled in from reference TRBV5-4 and TRBJ2-1): ETGVTQSPTHLIKTRGQQVTLRCSSQSGHNTVSWYQQALGQGPQFIFQYYREEENGRGNFPPRFSGLQFPNYSSELNVNALELDDSALYLCASSLATSGSYNEQFFGPGTRLTVL.

In the case of this clone: The DNA ends 3 residues before the CDR3 does, and the rest of the CDR3 is filled in from the germline J gene. The rearrangement joins TRBV7-6 to TRBJ1-2; maybe TRBD1 (6 bases). The CDR3 consists of 14 residues. The V and J ends lost 5 bases and 1 base respectively, with 11 bases between them. The germline CDR1 and CDR2 sequences are SGHVS and FNYEAQ. Incomplete CDR3 DNA: TGTGCCAGCAGCAGTACAGGGTTTAACTATGGC. Translation gives CASSSTGFNYG. The whole CDR3 region reads CASSSTGFNYGYTF.

Concerning this clone: The read terminates 3 residues ahead of where the CDR3 ends, so the germline J gene completes it. The chain links TRBV19 to TRBJ2-4, with D uncertain. The length of the CDR3 is 13 residues. Germline-derived CDR1 and CDR2 are LNHDA and SQIVND (reference sequence). The CDR3 spells CASSISGNYGQYF. The part of the CDR3 DNA that was read is TGTGCCAGTAGTATATCCGGAAACTATGGT.

The part of the CDR3 DNA that was read is TGCGCCAGCAGTGACCCGTCCACTGAA. It yields the protein CASSDPSTE. The whole CDR3 is CASSDPSTEAFF. The rearrangement uses TRBV10-1 and TRBJ1-1; D is uncertain. The CDR3 end lies 3 residues beyond the end of the read and is filled in from the germline J gene. The ends were cut back, 3 bases at V and 4 bases at J, with 6 bases in the middle. The length of the CDR3 is 12 residues. Looked up from germline, CDR1 is WNHNN and CDR2 is SYGVQD (reference sequence).

Notes on this clone: The CDR3 end lies 3 residues beyond the end of the read and is filled in from the germline J gene. The J gene is TRBJ2-3, the V gene TRBV5-5; possibly TRBD2 for D (5 bases). Trimming took 2 bases from V and 4 from J, leaving 11 bases between them. The CDR3 is 14 residues long. Per germline, CDR1 SGHKS and CDR2 YYEKEE (reference sequence). CDR3 bases read: TGTGCCAGCAGCTTTCTAGCTTCAGCAGATACG. This gives the protein CASSFLASADT. The entire CDR3 protein reads CASSFLASADTQYF.

With respect to this clone: The CDR3 is cut off 3 residues early in the read; its end comes from the germline J gene. The chain links TRBV19 to TRBJ2-3, with 8 nucleotides matching TRBD2. V was clipped by 4 bases and J by 3 bases; unmatched bases: 3. The CDR3 consists of 14 residues. Germline V gives CDR1 LNHDA, CDR2 SQIVND (reference sequence). This CDR3 reads CASSTASGTDTQYF. The covered CDR3 bases are TGTGCCAGTAGTACGGCTAGCGGGACAGATACG.

The CDR3 bases that were read are TGTGCCAGCAAACAGGGGCCCAACACTGAA. It encodes CASKQGPNTE. The whole CDR3 protein is CASKQGPNTEAFF. V and J are TRBV14 and TRBJ1-1; 7 nucleotides agree with TRBD1. The DNA ends 3 residues before the CDR3 does, and the rest of the CDR3 is filled in from the germline J gene. The length of the CDR3 is 13 residues. CDR1 is SGHDN and CDR2 is FVKESK in the germline V gene. The ends lost 7 bases at V and 2 bases at J; junction bases unmatched: 4.

Turning to this clone: The read ends 3 residues before the CDR3 terminus; that terminus is restored from the germline J gene. The chain couples TRBV7-6 to TRBJ1-2; tentative D call: TRBD1 (5 bases). The CDR3 extends over 13 amino acids. Germline assignment: CDR1 SGHVS and CDR2 FNYEAQ. The sequenced part of the CDR3 DNA is TGTGCCAGCGGGGACTTCCGCTCCTACGAC. Translating gives CASGDFRSYD. From start to end, the CDR3 is CASGDFRSYDYTF.

The CDR3 reads CASSIGGQGAGNEQFF. The DNA read from the CDR3 is TGTGCCAGTAGTATAGGGGGGCAGGGGGCAGGCAATGAG. The rearrangement links TRBV19 to TRBJ2-1, with TRBD1 matching 8 bases. Sequencing ends 3 residues short of the CDR3 end; the germline J gene provides the rest. The CDR3 runs 16 residues. V shed 1 base, J shed 6 bases, and the junction held 8 bases outside the gene matches. Per the germline V gene, CDR1 is LNHDA and CDR2 is SQIVND (reference sequence).

On this clone: The observed sequence ends 3 residues before the CDR3 terminus, with the missing tail filled in from the germline J gene. The gene calls are TRBV30 and TRBJ1-5; possibly TRBD1 for D (5 bases). V was cut by 0 bases and J by 6 bases, with 18 bases left in between. The CDR3 length is 16 residues. The germline CDR1 and CDR2 sequences are GTSNPN and SVGIG (reference sequence). The sequenced part of the CDR3 DNA is TGTGCCTGGAGTGTACCACTGGTAGGGGCGACTCAGCCC. It translates to CAWSVPLVGATQP. The full CDR3 protein reads CAWSVPLVGATQPQHF. The full variable domain, its missing parts supplied by reference TRBV30 and TRBJ1-5, is SQTIHQWPATLVQPVGSPLSLECTVEGTSNPNLYWYRQAAGRGLQLLFYSVGIGQISSEVPQNLSASRPQDRQFILSSKKLLLSDSGFYLCAWSVPLVGATQPQHFGDGTRLSIL.

Of note for this clone: The read terminates 3 residues ahead of where the CDR3 ends, so the germline J gene completes it. The chain employs TRBV14 and TRBJ1-4, with D perhaps TRBD1 (5 bases). The CDR3 is made up of 13 amino acids. V lost 4 bases and J lost 7, with 10 bases in between. Germline CDR1 reads SGHDN; CDR2 reads FVKESK. The CDR3 bases that were read are TGTGCCAGCAGCCGTGGGGCAGGTGAAAAA. Translation gives CASSRGAGEK. The full-length CDR3 reads as CASSRGAGEKLFF.

Note on this clone: The read comes to an end 3 residues before the CDR3 does, leaving the germline J gene to fill in the end. The chain carries TRBV10-1 and TRBJ1-3; D call uncertain. CDR1 and CDR2 from the germline V gene are WNHNN and SYGVQD (reference sequence). The CDR3 has 14 amino acids. V lost 2 bases and J lost 1, with 6 bases in between. The CDR3 loop is CASSEGSSGNTIYF. The part of the CDR3 DNA that was read is TGCGCCAGCAGTGAGGGCTCGTCTGGAAACACC.

About this clone itself: Read data end 3 residues before the CDR3 end; the end is taken from the germline J gene. The chain uses TRBV7-9 and TRBJ1-1; no firm D call. CDR3 size: 14 residues. Trimming stripped 1 base from V and 4 bases from J, with 10 bases between. Germline CDR1 SEHNR, CDR2 FQNEAQ (reference sequence). CDR3 DNA, as far as it was read: TGTGCCAGCAGCTTAGGAGGGCTGGTCACTGAA. It specifies CASSLGGLVTE. The CDR3 in full is CASSLGGLVTEAFF.

Concerning this clone: Read sequence stops 3 residues before the CDR3 end, and the germline J gene provides the missing end. This chain connects TRBV6-2 or TRBV6-3 to TRBJ1-2; D is uncertain. The ends were cut back, 3 bases at V and 1 base at J, with 6 bases in the middle. Per germline, CDR1 MNHEY and CDR2 SVGEGT. The CDR3 spans 13 residues. CDR3 DNA (partial): TGTGCCAGCAGTTATGGCTTTAACTATGGC. Encoded protein: CASSYGFNYG. In full, the CDR3 reads CASSYGFNYGYTF.

Comments on this clone: The CDR3 is cut off 3 residues early in the read; its end comes from the germline J gene. J is TRBJ2-3 and V is TRBV24-1, with 7 positions matching TRBD2. The CDR3 is 16 residues long. Germline CDR1 reads KGHDR; CDR2 reads SFDVKD. The V gene end was trimmed by 4 bases and the J gene end by 2 bases; junction bases not matched to a gene: 8. CDR3 bases read: TGTGCCACCAGTGACCCTAGCGGTACACTCACAGATACG. Its protein is CATSDPSGTLTDT. In full, the CDR3 is CATSDPSGTLTDTQYF.

Of note for this clone: The sequence runs out 3 residues before the end of the CDR3; the remainder is reconstructed from the germline J gene. V usage is TRBV6-4 and J usage is TRBJ2-3, with 11 bases matching TRBD2. The CDR3 contains 18 residues. V shed 2 bases, J shed 0 bases, and the junction held 7 bases outside the gene matches. From germline, CDR1 is MRHNA and CDR2 SNTAGT. The CDR3 spells CASSDTPGTSGSTDTQYF. CDR3 bases read: TGTGCCAGCAGTGACACGCCCGGGACTAGCGGAAGCACAGATACG.

About this clone: The read ends 3 residues shy of where the CDR3 ends; the end is completed using the germline J gene. The chain combines TRBV6-2 or TRBV6-3 with TRBJ2-7; D is possibly TRBD1 (6 bases). The V end was cut by 6 bases, the J end by 3 bases, with 12 bases between. Germline V lookup: CDR1 MNHEY, CDR2 SVGEGT. This CDR3 has 13 amino acids. This CDR3 reads CASRTTGNYEQYF. The part of the CDR3 DNA that was read is TGTGCCAGCAGGACTACAGGGAACTACGAG.

About this clone: The read ends 3 residues early relative to the CDR3; the germline J gene fills the gap. The J gene is TRBJ2-2, the V gene TRBV7-9, with D maybe TRBD1 (5 bases). The CDR3 runs 15 residues. Germline values: CDR1 SEHNR, CDR2 FQNEAQ (reference sequence). CDR3 DNA (partial): TGTGCCAGCAGCGCCTACAGCTCTGGGGCCAACGTG. Translating gives CASSAYSSGANV. The whole CDR3 reads CASSAYSSGANVLFF. The whole variable domain, filled in from reference TRBV7-9 and TRBJ2-2, reads DTGVSQNPRHKITKRGQNVTFRCDPISEHNRLYWYRQTLGQGPEFLTYFQNEAQLEKSRLLSDRFSAERPKGSFSTLEIQRTEQGDSAMYLCASSAYSSGANVLFFGEGSRLTVL.

With respect to this clone: The read terminates 3 residues ahead of where the CDR3 ends, so the germline J gene completes it. The gene calls are TRBV6-2 or TRBV6-3 and TRBJ2-5, with TRBD1 matching 7 bases. This CDR3 is 12 amino acids long. Germline V lookup: CDR1 MNHEY, CDR2 SVGEGT. The CDR3 loop is CASSYTGETQYF. Partial CDR3 DNA: TGTGCCAGCAGTTACACAGGGGAAACC.

This CDR3 reads CASSLGSLYYGYTF. The covered CDR3 bases are TGTGCCAGCAGCTTGGGAAGCCTATACTATGGC. V and J are TRBV5-6 and TRBJ1-2; D is unresolved. The DNA ends 3 residues before the CDR3 does, and the rest of the CDR3 is filled in from the germline J gene. Germline CDR1 reads SGHDT; CDR2 reads YYEEEE. Trimming stripped 0 bases from V and 3 bases from J, with 9 bases between. CDR3 length equals 14 residues.

Points on this clone: The read halts 3 residues ahead of the CDR3 end, with the missing end drawn from the germline J gene. The chain employs TRBV6-4 and TRBJ2-2, with TRBD1 matching over 8 bases. CDR1 is MRHNA, CDR2 SNTAGT, per germline. The CDR3 is 14 residues long. With V trimmed by 3 bases and J by 4 bases, 1 base remained unmatched. This CDR3 reads CASSEQGGTGELFF. Incomplete CDR3 DNA: TGTGCCAGCAGTGAACAGGGGGGCACCGGGGAG.

In regard to this clone: The CDR3 end lies 3 residues beyond the end of the read and is filled in from the germline J gene. The chain couples TRBV20-1 to TRBJ2-3; maybe TRBD2 (5 bases). Trimming shortened V by 4 bases and J by 5 bases, and 19 bases separated the two germline ends. This CDR3 has 15 residues. Germline values: CDR1 DFQATT, CDR2 SNEGSKA (reference sequence). The sequenced part of the CDR3 DNA is TGCAGTGCTACCCGCATAGGACTCACCTTAGATACG. Its translation: CSATRIGLTLDT. The entire CDR3 is CSATRIGLTLDTQYF.

Details on this clone: The read terminates 3 residues before the CDR3 end, so the remaining end is supplied by the germline J gene. The chain couples TRBV5-1 to TRBJ2-3; tentatively, D is TRBD2 (6 bases). The CDR3 consists of 13 residues. Germline CDR1 SGHRS, CDR2 YFSETQ. The CDR3 is CASKMGGQETQYF. The CDR3 bases that were read are TGCGCCAGCAAAATGGGGGGTCAAGAGACG.

With respect to this clone: The read terminates 3 residues before the CDR3 end, so the remaining end is supplied by the germline J gene. The chain carries TRBV5-6 and TRBJ1-1; maybe TRBD1 (6 bases). Germline lookup yields CDR1 SGHDT and CDR2 YYEEEE. The CDR3 length is 15 residues. The V end was cut by 5 bases, the J end by 0 bases, with 14 bases between. The CDR3 here is CASREQGGVNTEAFF. CDR3 DNA (partial): TGTGCCAGCAGGGAACAGGGTGGCGTGAACACTGAA.